Shown below are 28 T cell receptor beta chains from a single sample sequenced in a study of vaccination and CD4 T cells after COVID-19. Time point meaning: late sampling 161 to 241 days after vaccination in a few convalescent patients. From the PCR reads, TCRdb called clonotypes with MiXCR, one entry per CDR3 protein. The table shows around 31,000 distinct CDR3 sequences, with roughly 50% occurring only once. The sequenced sample was CD4+ T cells from blood, obtained about 7 months after SARS-CoV-2 vaccination. The receptors shown here come from a human donor who had recovered from COVID-19.

V gene TRBV5-6 combines with J gene TRBJ1-5; 7 bases align to TRBD1. CDR1 is SGHDT and CDR2 is YYEEEE in the germline V gene. The V and J ends lost 3 bases and 4 bases, in that order; junction bases with no gene match: 19. This CDR3 has 19 amino acids. CDR3 nucleotides: TGTGCCAGCAGCTCCAGTCGTAACAGGGGTCTCGATCTAAATCAGCCCCAGCATTTT. Residues: CASSSSRNRGLDLNQPQHF.

The V call is TRBV28, the J call TRBJ2-1, with TRBD2 identical over 7 bases. After removal of 6 bases from V and 6 bases from J, the junction contained 5 bases not matched to a gene. The germline gives CDR1 MDHEN, CDR2 SYDVKM. The CDR3 contains 13 residues. CDR3 amino acids: CASRRTSGNEQFF. CDR3 nucleotides: TGTGCCAGCAGAAGGACTAGTGGCAATGAGCAGTTCTTC.

The chain recombines TRBV6-1 with TRBJ2-7, with 7 bases lining up with TRBD1. Germline V lookup: CDR1 MNHNS, CDR2 SASEGT. The CDR3 runs 12 residues. Trimming cost V 7 bases and J 3 bases; bases outside gene matches: 3. CDR3 amino acids: CASNQGVYEQYF. The CDR3 region has the DNA TGTGCCAGCAATCAGGGGGTCTACGAGCAGTACTTC.

The J gene is TRBJ1-6, the V gene TRBV20-1; the D gene is possibly TRBD1 (6 bases). The CDR3 runs 16 residues. Per germline, CDR1 DFQATT and CDR2 SNEGSKA (reference sequence). Trimming took off 0 bases at V and 6 bases at J, with 15 bases between the two ends. The CDR3 loop reads CSARERRDKFNSPLHF. CDR3 nucleotide sequence: TGCAGTGCTAGAGAGCGCCGGGACAAGTTTAATTCACCCCTCCACTTT.

The sample holds a few counts of this clonotype. The genes are TRBV20-1 and TRBJ2-7; D assignment may be TRBD1 or TRBD2 (5 bases each). Deletions cut 3 bases from V and 6 bases from J, with 9 bases between. The CDR3 is 11 amino acids. Germline assignment: CDR1 DFQATT and CDR2 SNEGSKA (reference sequence). This chain's CDR3 is CSARPGTEQYF. The CDR3 coding sequence is TGCAGTGCTAGGCCCGGGACCGAGCAGTACTTC.

This clonotype was observed a few times. The CDR3, as DNA: TGCAGTGCTAGAGATCTGGGACGCCGCACAGATACGCAGTATTTT. This translates into CSARDLGRRTDTQYF. The rearrangement uses TRBV20-1 and TRBJ2-3; tentatively, D is TRBD1 or TRBD2 (5 bases each). CDR3 length: 15 amino acids. The ends were cut back, 0 bases at V and 1 base at J, with 11 bases in the middle. Germline-derived CDR1 and CDR2 are DFQATT and SNEGSKA (reference sequence).

The genes are TRBV9 and TRBJ2-4; 8 nucleotides line up with TRBD2. V lost 0 bases, J lost 2 bases, and 1 base stayed unmatched. This CDR3 spans 15 amino acids. Germline V lookup: CDR1 SGDLS, CDR2 YYNGEE. The DNA for the CDR3 is TGTGCCAGCAGCGTAGCGGGAGGGCCCAAAAACATTCAGTACTTC. Translation gives CASSVAGGPKNIQYF.

This clonotype is termed medium-sized (0.01 to 0.1%). The rearrangement joins TRBV15 to TRBJ2-3; perhaps TRBD2 as D (6 bases). V dropped 5 bases and J dropped 6 bases, with 15 bases sitting between them. The CDR3 totals 14 residues. The germline V gene has CDR1 LNHNV and CDR2 YYDKDF (reference sequence). The CDR3 loop reads CATSPRLVLDTQYF. Here the CDR3 DNA reads TGTGCCACCAGCCCTCGACTAGTTCTTGATACGCAGTATTTT.

The chain joins TRBV2 to TRBJ2-2; D is possibly TRBD2 (5 bases). The CDR3 runs 17 residues. V shed 0 bases and J shed 6 bases, with 17 bases lying between them. Germline CDR1 SNHLY, CDR2 FYNNEI. CDR3 in amino acids: CASSEALGPTGSGELFF. CDR3 DNA sequence: TGTGCCAGCAGTGAAGCTCTAGGGCCCACGGGGTCCGGGGAGCTGTTTTTT.

This clonotype was detected a few times. CDR3 DNA: TGTGCCAGCAGCTGGGAGGGGGCGAGCACTGAAGCTTTCTTT. Translation: CASSWEGASTEAFF. The V call is TRBV7-9, the J call TRBJ1-1, with 7 positions matching TRBD1. V was clipped by 4 bases and J by 4 bases; unmatched bases: 6. Germline V gives CDR1 SEHNR, CDR2 FQNEAQ (reference sequence). CDR3 length: 14 amino acids.

The chain uses TRBV28 and TRBJ1-2, with D tentatively TRBD1 (6 bases). V was cut by 0 bases and J by 4 bases, with 12 bases left in between. The CDR3 has 15 amino acids. Germline values: CDR1 MDHEN, CDR2 SYDVKM. CDR3 sequence (DNA): TGTGCCAGCAGTTTATGGGGCAGGGGCATCTATGGCTACACCTTC. This sequence encodes CASSLWGRGIYGYTF.

The table lists this clonotype with a few counts. The chain couples TRBV20-1 to TRBJ2-3, with 9 bases aligning to TRBD2. The CDR3 runs 13 residues. Germline V gene lookup returns CDR1 DFQATT and CDR2 SNEGSKA (reference sequence). Trimming removed 5 bases from V and 6 bases from J; junction bases left unmatched: 6. As DNA, the CDR3 is TGCAGTGCTCCAAGCGGGAGGCAGGATACGCAGTATTTT. Translation: CSAPSGRQDTQYF.

This chain joins TRBV23-1 and TRBJ2-7, with 7 bases fitting TRBD1. TRBV23-1 is treated as an ORF (open reading frame) with a function not yet certain. The CDR3 is 16 residues long. With V trimmed by 3 bases and J by 2 bases, 10 bases remained unmatched. CDR3 in DNA: TGCGCCAGCAGTCATCCCCTCGGACAGGAGACCTACGAGCAGTACTTC. Translating it yields CASSHPLGQETYEQYF.

This clonotype was found a few times. For the CDR3, the DNA is TGTGCCAGCAGTTACTCGAAGTGGAGCTACGAGCAGTACTTC. Amino acids: CASSYSKWSYEQYF. The chain employs TRBV6-5 and TRBJ2-7; D ambiguous. This CDR3 is 14 amino acids long. V lost 0 bases, J lost 3 bases, and 9 bases lay in between. Germline V gene data show CDR1 as MNHEY and CDR2 as SVGAGI.

V and J are TRBV27 and TRBJ2-5; D unclear. Germline V gives CDR1 MNHEY, CDR2 SMNVEV (reference sequence). V lost 2 bases, J lost 5 bases, and 12 bases lay in between. This CDR3 region has 14 residues. The CDR3 DNA is TGTGCCAGCAGTTTACGCGGCCTATGGGAGACCCAGTACTTC. Its protein is CASSLRGLWETQYF.

This clonotype was seen a handful of times. The genes are TRBV20-1 and TRBJ2-5; no reliable D call. Germline values: CDR1 DFQATT, CDR2 SNEGSKA (reference sequence). The CDR3 sequence is 12 residues long. Trimming cost V 7 bases and J 0 bases, with 9 bases left between them. CDR3 loop: CSVSDYQETQYF. The CDR3 nucleotides read TGCAGTGTAAGTGACTACCAAGAGACCCAGTACTTC.

This clonotype was seen a handful of times. This chain joins TRBV7-9 and TRBJ1-2; D might be TRBD1 (5 bases). CDR3 size: 12 residues. Between the trimmed V and J ends, which lost 1 base and 8 bases, there was a span of 8 bases. CDR1 and CDR2 from the germline V gene are SEHNR and FQNEAQ (reference sequence). CDR3 in amino acids: CASSLGGWGYTF. DNA for the CDR3: TGTGCCAGCAGCTTAGGGGGCTGGGGCTACACCTTC.

The V and J genes are TRBV24-1 and TRBJ2-5; TRBD1 agrees at 11 bases. The germline CDR1 and CDR2 sequences are KGHDR and SFDVKD. The length of the CDR3 is 16 residues. With 3 bases clipped from V and 5 bases from J, the junction kept 7 bases outside the gene matches. The CDR3 DNA follows: TGTGCCACCAGTGATCCACGGACAGGGGGCGCGGAGACCCAGTACTTC. Amino acids: CATSDPRTGGAETQYF.

The chain uses TRBV7-9 and TRBJ2-6; D not certain. The CDR3 spans 15 residues. V lost 5 bases and J 5 bases, leaving 13 bases between the germline ends. Germline-derived CDR1 and CDR2 are SEHNR and FQNEAQ (reference sequence). In nucleotides, the CDR3 is TGTGCCAGCAGCCCCGGCCCGCCCTGGGCCAACGTCCTGACTTTC. Its protein is CASSPGPPWANVLTF.

The chain combines TRBV28 with TRBJ1-6; 11 bases are shared with TRBD1. Germline values: CDR1 MDHEN, CDR2 SYDVKM. This CDR3 is 19 amino acids long. The junction had 24 bases not matched to a gene; V was cut back by 5 bases and J by 15 bases. The CDR3 nucleotides are TGTGCCAGCAGTCCTTCCTTGGGACAGGGGGAAACCTTCTATAAGATCCTCCACTTT. Translation: CASSPSLGQGETFYKILHF.

Only a few counts were recorded for this clonotype. The genes are TRBV20-1 and TRBJ1-6, with TRBD1 identical over 11 bases. The V gene's germline CDR1 is DFQATT and CDR2 SNEGSKA (reference sequence). The CDR3 covers 13 residues. Trimming at V came to 3 bases and at J to 11 bases, leaving 3 bases not matched to a gene. CDR3 DNA sequence: TGCAGTGCTAGTGGGACAGGGGGGGCACCCCTCCACTTT. Encoded protein: CSASGTGGAPLHF.

This sequence joins TRBV6-1 and TRBJ2-2, with D possibly being TRBD1 (5 bases). Germline V lookup: CDR1 MNHNS, CDR2 SASEGT. V lost 2 bases and J 3 bases, leaving 13 bases between the germline ends. There are 16 residues in the CDR3. CDR3 residues: CASSEQRQIYTGELFF. As DNA, the CDR3 is TGTGCCAGCAGTGAACAGAGACAGATCTACACCGGGGAGCTGTTTTTT.

This clonotype has only a few counts. V usage is TRBV6-4 and J usage is TRBJ2-2, with 7 bases matching TRBD1. With 5 bases clipped from V and 3 bases from J, the junction kept 3 bases outside the gene matches. The germline V gene encodes CDR1 MRHNA and CDR2 SNTAGT. The CDR3 has 14 residues. In DNA, the CDR3 is TGTGCCAGCAGTCCCGGGACAGACACCGGGGAGCTGTTTTTT. It is translated as CASSPGTDTGELFF.

The chain is built from TRBV6-1 and TRBJ1-2; 9 nucleotides match TRBD1. CDR1 MNHNS and CDR2 SASEGT come from the germline V gene. Trimming at V came to 7 bases and at J to 7 bases, leaving 16 bases not matched to a gene. The CDR3 is 16 amino acids. The CDR3 here is CASTQDRGLIVGGYTF. In DNA, the CDR3 is TGTGCCAGCACCCAGGACAGGGGTTTGATAGTGGGTGGCTACACCTTC.

The rearrangement uses TRBV28 and TRBJ2-5, with a tentative D call TRBD1 (6 bases). CDR1 and CDR2 (germline): MDHEN, SYDVKM. CDR3 size: 16 residues. V lost 4 bases to trimming and J lost 2 bases, with 17 bases between them. The CDR3 is CASSSSRTVNQETQYF. The CDR3 DNA is TGTGCCAGCAGTTCGTCAAGGACAGTGAATCAAGAGACCCAGTACTTC.

The chain carries TRBV6-4 and TRBJ2-3; maybe TRBD2 (7 bases). Germline-derived CDR1 and CDR2 are MRHNA and SNTAGT. The V gene lost 3 bases and the J gene lost 2 bases, with 9 bases spanning the gap. The CDR3 covers 14 residues. The CDR3 sequence: CASSEGGATDTQYF. CDR3 nucleotide sequence: TGTGCCAGCAGTGAGGGGGGGGCCACAGATACGCAGTATTTT.

This chain uses TRBV19 with TRBJ2-1; TRBD2 aligns across 7 bases. The length of the CDR3 is 15 residues. Germline V gene data show CDR1 as LNHDA and CDR2 as SQIVND (reference sequence). The V gene end was trimmed by 3 bases and the J gene end by 6 bases; junction bases not matched to a gene: 8. The CDR3 here is CASSIGLVYPNEQFF. In nucleotides, the CDR3 is TGTGCCAGTAGTATTGGACTAGTATATCCCAATGAGCAGTTCTTC.

V usage is TRBV2 and J usage is TRBJ2-2; D is unresolved. Germline values: CDR1 SNHLY, CDR2 FYNNEI. V was trimmed by 3 bases and J by 3 bases, leaving 8 bases between them. There are 14 residues in the CDR3. CDR3 in DNA: TGTGCCAGCAGTGATTGGCTAGACACCGGGGAGCTGTTTTTT. It yields the protein CASSDWLDTGELFF.